This TCR beta chain was recorded in a study of cytomegalovirus exposure and HLA in healthy donors. Study-wide findings and caveats: With later analysis, a missense DCLRE1C variant became linked to TCR beta V- and J-gene trimming.

The PCR was carried out with 60 Vbeta primers and 13 Jbeta primers. Method: immunoSEQ multiplex PCR; TCRdb's copy keeps in-frame clones and lacks some. The sample carries about 150,000 clones, 70% to 85% recorded once. A word on this clone: What it binds is unknown.

The source of this sequence is a woman aged 25 to 39 in good health and CMV-seropositive. The specimen was PBMCs.

The CDR3: CASSPGPGGQYGYTF. The CDR3, as DNA: TGTGCCAGCAGCCCCGGGCCGGGGGGGCAATATGGCTACACCTTC. The chain has TRBV7-3 and TRBJ1-2; a weak D match, TRBD1 (6 bases). Germline V lookup: CDR1 SGHTA, CDR2 FQGTGA. CDR3 size: 15 residues. V lost 5 bases to trimming and J lost 5 bases, with 18 bases between them.